This T cell receptor (beta chain) was sequenced in a study of cytomegalovirus exposure and HLA in healthy donors (TCRdb year 2017). About the full investigation: An earlier analysis of some 600 of the donors reported about 260 Gb of sequence data and 95 million to 120 million unique TCR beta sequences obtained from some 170 million T cells. Among the approximately 430 genotyped donors, approximately 81% belonged to the genetic ancestry cluster associated with self-reported Caucasian donors. The study combined high-throughput TCR immunosequencing, statistical association of individual TCRs with disease status, and machine learning to predict cytomegalovirus infection status. Rather than using new phenotypic data, the later analysis identified candidate immune exposures from TCR beta sequences and from how often those sequences occurred across donors. Every repertoire in the discovery cohort had been generated on one and the same sequencing platform. Alongside the repertoire data, information on donor age, sex, ethnicity and CMV serostatus was compiled. Roughly 5 DR-DQ haplotypes were handled as single units for association and clustering, since linkage in the cohort was strong. A later genetic analysis took genome-wide SNP genotypes for about three fifths of the 666 donors and used that subset as a discovery cohort. To decide whether each TCR beta V gene segment behaved as functional or pseudogenic, an earlier analysis of nearly 600 of the donors relied on high-throughput TCR beta sequencing. A separate validation cohort of 90 to 150 different subjects was used in addition to the 666-subject first cohort. The study aimed to test whether signatures of past pathogen exposure could be identified by cataloging public T cell receptors. Roughly 300 gigabases of sequencing data and approximately 80 million unique TCR sequences were included in an early release covering 500 to 750 HLA-typed donors. HLA typing included class I and class II loci at four-digit resolution. Across about 380 genotyped donors of the cohort, an average of roughly 200,000 unique TCR beta nucleotide sequences per donor were sequenced, and around 20% of those sequences were non-productive. The number of typed donors differed by locus: about 629-630 for A, B, C, DRB1 and DQB1; some 500 for DQA1; roughly 600 for DPA1; and roughly 470 for DPB1. To study patterns of TCR occurrence, a later analysis re-analyzed previously published TCR beta repertoires from 550 to 800 donors and added high-resolution HLA genotyping. The T cell repertoires of some 670 subjects were profiled by immunosequencing and related to cytomegalovirus serostatus.

This clone was picked up a small number of times. It lacks a known antigen. Nothing much larger sits one base from this clone, and base qualities are not available. The library was made by the immunoSEQ multiplex PCR assay. For the multiplex PCR, a mixture combining 60 forward primers for TCR Vbeta segments and 13 reverse primers for TCR Jbeta segments was used. The CDR3 region of rearranged TCR beta genes was amplified from genomic DNA with a multiplex PCR assay. On the Illumina HiSeq System, the amplified TCR beta libraries were sequenced as 87-base-pair reads. The published analysis was carried out like this. A later analysis tallied roughly 76 million unique TCR beta chains across the 666 repertoires, and around 12 million of those chains were shared by two or more donors. To remove PCR and sequencing errors, raw reads were error-corrected and collapsed into unique sequences using a nearest-neighbor algorithm that merged closely related sequences. To assign V, D and J gene segments, CDR3 sequences were aligned to IMGT reference sequences. For a sequence to be retained, at least a six-nucleotide match to both a V gene segment and a J gene segment was required. A rearrangement counted as productive if the CDR3 had no stop codons and remained in frame with V and J, and every other rearrangement counted as non-productive. Following IMGT convention, CDR3 was defined as the stretch from the second conserved V-encoded cysteine to the conserved J-encoded phenylalanine. The earlier analysis of some 600 of the donors excluded sequences that lacked an unambiguous match to a single V gene segment. In an earlier analysis of 500 to 750 of the donors, V segments were called functional above 56.7% productive rearrangements and were called segregating when the between-donor standard deviation exceeded 5%. A statistical classification framework was built for diagnosing cytomegalovirus status from the catalog of TCR beta chain sequences. V and J gene assignment, in a later analysis, came from comparing TCR nucleotide sequences with IMGT/GENE-DB human TR gene sequences. Using the TCRdist pipeline, a later analysis assigned CDR3 sequences along with most-parsimonious VDJ recombination scenarios. In a later analysis, every TCR beta chain was defined by the combination of its CDR3 amino acid sequence and its V-gene family, and reads without a unique V-gene family were dropped. To address suspected cross-contamination and a sequencing artifact, a later analysis removed over 500 highly shared, low-generation-probability nucleotide sequences. In a later analysis, a clonal expansion index was calculated for each public chain from normalized within-repertoire ranks of inferred template counts. In a later analysis, generation probabilities were computed with a VDJ recombination model fitted to out-of-frame rearrangements, and the resulting probabilities were checked against IGoR. Hypergeometric tests were used in a later analysis to score TCR-TCR, TCR-HLA and TCR-CMV co-occurrence, with a repertoire-size bias correction applied to the TCR pairs. In a later analysis, false discovery rates were estimated by permuting HLA or CMV assignments 20 times. In a later analysis, co-occurring TCRs were grouped using DBSCAN, and TCRdist sequence similarity was added for clustering within HLA-allele-positive subsets. Repertoires with fewer than 30,000 or more than 120,000 public chains, plus five repertoires with anomalous nucleotide sharing, were excluded from co-occurrence clustering. This is the immuneACCESS table as TCRdb keeps it, with only in-frame sequences that have V and J called. A part of the clones is gone; compared with another copy, unresolved V genes explain less than half, and the rest is unexplained. V and J calls and clone size are given by that table; D and trimming were obtained from the DNA. This sample gives 99,000 or so clones in total; around four fifths of them show up just once. The ten largest clones capture under 4% of the sample.

Counted from cysteine to phenylalanine, this CDR3 has 13 amino acids. Only the CDR3 DNA stays, 39 bases, in frame from base 1. Between the V and J ends, shortened by 6 bases and 0 bases respectively, the junction contains 8 bases. The germline V gene encodes CDR1 MNHEY and CDR2 SVGAGI. The cohort was made up of around 720 healthy bone marrow donors. At the time of sampling, every cohort member was nominally healthy, though immune exposures that went unrecorded were likely present. The donor was CMV seropositive and belonged to the group of 250 to 300 seropositive cohort members. Every donor gave a peripheral blood sample, and the peripheral blood mononuclear cells from that sample were used for TCR beta sequencing. Genomic DNA was extracted from the blood cell samples with the Qiagen DNeasy Blood Extraction Kit. Overall study results and their limits: Broadly in line with IMGT annotations, most TCR beta V segments showed up in productive rearrangements about 90% or about 30% of the time in an earlier analysis of around 550 of the donors. A group of highly shared sequence variants was considered likely to be a technical artifact of the sequencing pipeline. The 87-base-pair reads could not distinguish some IMGT-functional V segments, including TRBV6-2 and TRBV6-3, so those segments were excluded. At a false discovery rate of 0.05, a later analysis linked fewer than 20,000 TCR beta sequences to specific HLA alleles. When HLA alleles, especially DR and DQ, strongly co-occurred, attributing TCR associations to individual alleles was difficult. Most TCR sequences were seen in very few donors, while some public TCRs were found in many individuals. Correlated functional status among segregating V segments might be attributable to linkage disequilibrium, but an unknown experimental factor could not be ruled out. The presence/absence analyses assumed that sequencing depth was roughly uniform across donors, and that assumption may not be true. A later analysis found that most CMV-associated TCR beta chains appeared HLA-restricted, with HLA associations seemingly driven largely by CMV exposure. In a later genetic analysis, fewer N-insertions in productive TCRs were reported among donors in an Asian-associated ancestry cluster than the roughly 640-donor mean. A further reported finding was that TCR beta sequences accurately predicted the HLA-A and HLA-B alleles for most subjects in the first cohort. In vitro tests confirmed that a few of the cytomegalovirus-associated TCR beta chains recognize cytomegalovirus antigens. For the cohort, immune exposure information was limited to CMV serostatus. Several of the top co-occurrence clusters appeared to be linked to parvovirus B19, influenza, CMV and Epstein-Barr virus, according to a later analysis. The study gave a list of some 150 TCR beta chains associated with cytomegalovirus. An association between a missense DCLRE1C variant and V-gene and J-gene trimming of TCR beta chains was found in a later genetic analysis and replicated in an independent cohort. A later analysis found that HLA-associated TCR beta chains were more clonally expanded and had lower generation probabilities than equally common non-associated chains. In a later analysis, TCR association rates were found to vary across HLA loci, with the most associated TCRs seen for DRB1 alleles and the fewest for HLA-C alleles. The earlier analysis of 587 of the donors excluded roughly 16 rarely observed V segments, including chromosome 9 orphons, because counts were too low. The authors suggested that the approach could potentially be extended to other disease states and immunological phenotypes. HLA typing was unavailable for some donors at each locus, so association tests used only the typed subset. Only TCR beta chains were sequenced in this cohort, and the absence of alpha or paired-chain data limited detectable features. In both the original and validation cohorts, the classifier was reported to diagnose cytomegalovirus status with high specificity and sensitivity.

Sequenced input: PBMCs. The clonotype comes from a female donor in good health and CMV-seropositive. This chain joins TRBV6-5 to TRBJ1-1, with an unclear D gene assignment. The CDR3: CASRGLMNTEAFF. The bases read TGTGCCAGCAGGGGCCTTATGAACACTGAAGCTTTCTTT.